This TCR beta chain was sequenced in a study of CD8 T cells in ankylosing spondylitis. A note on this clonotype: The antigen is undetermined.

The CDR3 has 14 amino acids. V gave up 3 bases and J gave up 6 bases; unmatched junction bases: 7. CDR1 is DFQATT, CDR2 SNEGSKA, per germline (reference sequence). Whole-study findings and limits: Fewer than ten highly homologous variants made up a TCR beta motif that seemed to typify ankylosing spondylitis blood.

MiXCR, run by TCRdb on the 5' RACE reads, gives a single entry per CDR3 protein. The data show fewer than 450,000 distinct CDR3 sequences, roughly 17% seen once. Sample: blood, either unsorted or a sorted T cell fraction (not recorded which). The sequence came from a male donor with ankylosing spondylitis. The chain employs TRBV20-1 and TRBJ2-1, with TRBD2 identical over 8 bases. CDR3 sequence reads: CSARRREAGNEQFF. DNA of the CDR3: TGCAGTGCTAGGCGGCGGGAGGCGGGCAATGAGCAGTTCTTC.